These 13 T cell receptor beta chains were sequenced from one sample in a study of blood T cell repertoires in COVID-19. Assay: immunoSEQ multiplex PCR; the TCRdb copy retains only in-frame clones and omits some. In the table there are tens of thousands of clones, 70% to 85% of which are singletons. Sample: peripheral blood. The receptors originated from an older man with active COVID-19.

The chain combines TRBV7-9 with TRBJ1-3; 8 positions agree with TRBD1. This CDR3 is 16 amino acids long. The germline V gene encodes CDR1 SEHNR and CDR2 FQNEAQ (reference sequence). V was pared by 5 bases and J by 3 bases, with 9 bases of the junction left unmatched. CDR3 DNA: TGTGCCAGCAGCGCCCTTTCAGGGGGCTATGGAAACACCATATATTTT. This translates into CASSALSGGYGNTIYF.

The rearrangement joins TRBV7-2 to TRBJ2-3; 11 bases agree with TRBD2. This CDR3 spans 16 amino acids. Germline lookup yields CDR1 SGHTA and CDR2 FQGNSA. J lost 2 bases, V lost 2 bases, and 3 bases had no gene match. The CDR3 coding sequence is TGTGCCAGCAGCTTAAGGACTAGCGGGTCCACAGATACGCAGTATTTT. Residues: CASSLRTSGSTDTQYF.

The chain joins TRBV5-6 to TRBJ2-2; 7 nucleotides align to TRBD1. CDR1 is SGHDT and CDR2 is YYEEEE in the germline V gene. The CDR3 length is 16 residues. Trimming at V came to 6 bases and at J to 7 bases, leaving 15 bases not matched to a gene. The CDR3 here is CASILKGARDGGELFF. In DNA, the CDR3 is TGTGCCAGCATCCTAAAGGGGGCGAGGGATGGCGGGGAGCTGTTTTTT.

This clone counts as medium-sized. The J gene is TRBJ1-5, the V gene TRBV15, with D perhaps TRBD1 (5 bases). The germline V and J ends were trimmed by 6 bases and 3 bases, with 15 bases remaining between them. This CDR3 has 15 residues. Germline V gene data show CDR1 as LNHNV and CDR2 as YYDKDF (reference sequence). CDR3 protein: CATRRSGGDNQPQHF. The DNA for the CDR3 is TGTGCCACCAGGCGTTCGGGGGGGGACAATCAGCCCCAGCATTTT. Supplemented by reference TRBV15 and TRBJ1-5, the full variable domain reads DAMVIQNPRYQVTQFGKPVTLSCSQTLNHNVMYWYQQKSSQAPKLLFHYYDKDFNNEADTPDNFQSRRPNTSFCFLDIRSPGLGDTAMYLCATRRSGGDNQPQHFGDGTRLSIL.

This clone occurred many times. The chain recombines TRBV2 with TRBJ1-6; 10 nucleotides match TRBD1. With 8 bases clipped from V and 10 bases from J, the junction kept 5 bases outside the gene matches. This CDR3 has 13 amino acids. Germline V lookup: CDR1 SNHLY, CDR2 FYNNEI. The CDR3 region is CASRRDRGSPLHF. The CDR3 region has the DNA TGTGCCAGCCGACGGGACAGGGGATCACCCCTCCACTTT.

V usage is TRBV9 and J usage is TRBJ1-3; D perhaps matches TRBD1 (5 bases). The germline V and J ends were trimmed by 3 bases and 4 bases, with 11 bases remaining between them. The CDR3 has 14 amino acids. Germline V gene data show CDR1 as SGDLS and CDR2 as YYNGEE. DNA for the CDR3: TGTGCCAGCAGCGACCTCCGGGGGGGAAACACCATATATTTT. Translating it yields CASSDLRGGNTIYF.

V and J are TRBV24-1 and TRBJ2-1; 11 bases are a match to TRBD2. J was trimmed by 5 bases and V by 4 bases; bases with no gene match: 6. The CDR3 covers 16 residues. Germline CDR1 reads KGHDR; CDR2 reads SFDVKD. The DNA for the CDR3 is TGTGCCACCAGTGAAACGGGACTAGCGGACGACAATGAGCAGTTCTTC. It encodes CATSETGLADDNEQFF.

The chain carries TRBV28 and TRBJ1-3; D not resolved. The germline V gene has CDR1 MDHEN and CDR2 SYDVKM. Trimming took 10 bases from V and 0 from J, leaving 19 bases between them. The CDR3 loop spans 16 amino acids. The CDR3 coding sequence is TGTGCCACCAAAGGCCAAAACGACTACTCTGGAAACACCATATATTTT. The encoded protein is CATKGQNDYSGNTIYF.

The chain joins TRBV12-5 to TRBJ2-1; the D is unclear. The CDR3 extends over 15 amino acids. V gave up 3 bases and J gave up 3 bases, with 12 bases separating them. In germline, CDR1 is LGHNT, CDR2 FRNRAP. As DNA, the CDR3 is TGTGCTAGTGGTTTAGCCCACGGTAACTACAATGAGCAGTTCTTC. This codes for CASGLAHGNYNEQFF.

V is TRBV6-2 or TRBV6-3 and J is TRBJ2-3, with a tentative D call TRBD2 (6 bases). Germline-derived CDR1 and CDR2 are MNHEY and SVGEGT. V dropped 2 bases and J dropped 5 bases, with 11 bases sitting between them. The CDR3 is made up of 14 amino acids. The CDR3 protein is CASSYGGRIDTQYF. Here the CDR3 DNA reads TGTGCCAGCAGTTACGGGGGGAGAATAGATACGCAGTATTTT.

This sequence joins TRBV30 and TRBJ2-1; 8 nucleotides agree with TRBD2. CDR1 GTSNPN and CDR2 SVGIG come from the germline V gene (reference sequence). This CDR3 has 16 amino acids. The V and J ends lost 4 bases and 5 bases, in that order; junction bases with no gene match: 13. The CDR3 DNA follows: TGTGCCTGGACTACGACGGGACTAGGTGGAAACAATGAGCAGTTCTTC. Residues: CAWTTTGLGGNNEQFF.

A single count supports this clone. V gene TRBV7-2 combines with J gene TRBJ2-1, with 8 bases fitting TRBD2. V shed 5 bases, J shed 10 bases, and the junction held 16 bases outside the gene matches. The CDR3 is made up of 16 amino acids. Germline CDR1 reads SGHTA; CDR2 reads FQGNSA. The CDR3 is CASSPALAGGREEQFF. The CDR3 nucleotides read TGTGCCAGCAGCCCCGCCCTGGCGGGGGGCCGAGAGGAGCAGTTCTTC.

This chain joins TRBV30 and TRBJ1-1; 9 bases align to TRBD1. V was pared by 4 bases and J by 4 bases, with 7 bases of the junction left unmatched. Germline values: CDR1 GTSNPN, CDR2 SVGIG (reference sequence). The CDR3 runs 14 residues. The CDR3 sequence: CAWTTGGSGTEAFF. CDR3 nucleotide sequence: TGTGCCTGGACGACAGGGGGTAGCGGCACTGAAGCTTTCTTT. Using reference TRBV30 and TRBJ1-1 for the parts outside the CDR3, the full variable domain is SQTIHQWPATLVQPVGSPLSLECTVEGTSNPNLYWYRQAAGRGLQLLFYSVGIGQISSEVPQNLSASRPQDRQFILSSKKLLLSDSGFYLCAWTTGGSGTEAFFGQGTRLTVV.